Listed here are 2 T cell receptor beta chains from one sample, sequenced in a study of T-cell reconstitution after alpha-beta-depleted transplantation in children. Unique molecular identifiers were incorporated during preparation of the TCRbeta library. TCRdb re-derived calls from the PCR reads in MiXCR, one entry per CDR3 protein. This sample has 490,000 or so distinct CDR3 sequences; under 15% occur once, and the top ten carry around 6.1%. The sample was PBMCs from the stem cell graft donor, taken from the stem cell graft. These receptors all stem from a human donor who donated a stem cell graft to a child with combined immunodeficiency.

V usage is TRBV7-2 and J usage is TRBJ2-7, with 10 bases aligning to TRBD2. Germline V gives CDR1 SGHTA, CDR2 FQGNSA. The CDR3 has 16 residues. Trimming cost V 1 base and J 2 bases; bases outside gene matches: 5. DNA for the CDR3: TGTGCCAGCAGCTTAGTTCTAGCGGGAGTCCCCTACGAGCAGTACTTC. Residues: CASSLVLAGVPYEQYF. The whole variable domain, filled in from reference TRBV7-2 and TRBJ2-7, reads GAGVSQSPSNKVTEKGKDVELRCDPISGHTALYWYRQSLGQGLEFLIYFQGNSAPDKSGLPSDRFSAERTGGSVSTLTIQRTQQEDSAVYLCASSLVLAGVPYEQYFGPGTRLTVT.

The V call is TRBV24-1, the J call TRBJ2-5; possible D gene TRBD2, 6 bases. V lost 0 bases and J lost 5, with 12 bases in between. Germline CDR1 KGHDR, CDR2 SFDVKD. The CDR3 length is 15 residues. The CDR3 DNA sequence: TGTGCCACCAGTGATTTGAAGGGCGGGAAGGAGACCCAGTACTTC. Translating gives CATSDLKGGKETQYF.